Below, 26 T cell receptor beta chains from the same sample are listed, as sequenced in a study of CD4 T cells in relation to SARS-CoV-2 and coronaviruses. Data came from immunoSEQ multiplex PCR; TCRdb stores just in-frame clones and leaves some out. Seen here are 60,000 to 80,000 clones, 85% to 90% observed once, and the top ten hold 1.6%. Before the COVID-19 pandemic, during about 2010-2019, CD4+ T cells were taken from unexposed donors. Sequencing input: memory CD4+ T cells from PBMCs. Receptor source: a human donor in good health.

This sequence joins TRBV2 and TRBJ2-4; 8 bases fit TRBD2. CDR1 and CDR2 from the germline V gene are SNHLY and FYNNEI. The CDR3 is 16 amino acids. V trimming: 9 bases; J trimming: 0 bases; junction bases outside the gene matches: 10. The CDR3 loop is CASAGGPVLAKNIQYF. The CDR3 nucleotides read TGTGCCAGTGCGGGAGGCCCCGTATTAGCCAAAAACATTCAGTACTTC.

The gene calls are TRBV10-3 and TRBJ1-2; D gene ambiguous. The V and J ends lost 2 bases and 6 bases respectively, with 28 bases between them. Germline V gene lookup returns CDR1 ENHRY and CDR2 SYGVKD. This CDR3 region has 19 residues. The CDR3: CAISEPHLVARANGDGYTF. The CDR3 coding sequence is TGTGCCATCAGTGAGCCGCATTTGGTCGCACGCGCAAATGGGGATGGCTACACCTTC.

The chain links TRBV6-9 to TRBJ2-5; 10 nucleotides agree with TRBD1. CDR1 and CDR2 from the germline V gene are MNHGY and SVAAGI. V was clipped by 3 bases and J by 4 bases; unmatched bases: 11. The CDR3 loop spans 17 amino acids. This chain's CDR3 is CASSYTNGTGVRETQYF. CDR3 DNA sequence: TGTGCCAGCAGTTACACGAACGGGACAGGGGTTCGAGAGACCCAGTACTTC.

The rearrangement joins TRBV19 to TRBJ1-5; TRBD1 is a possible D gene (6 bases). V gave up 5 bases and J gave up 4 bases, with 12 bases separating them. The germline gives CDR1 LNHDA, CDR2 SQIVND (reference sequence). CDR3 size: 14 residues. The CDR3 DNA reads as TGTGCCAGTAGTGTAAGGACAGTTAATCAGCCCCAGCATTTT. Translating it yields CASSVRTVNQPQHF.

This clone was seen a handful of times. This chain links TRBV30 with TRBJ1-2; no clear D gene. Trimming left V 5 bases short and J 4 bases short, with 8 bases between. The CDR3 is 11 amino acids. Germline values: CDR1 GTSNPN, CDR2 SVGIG (reference sequence). The CDR3 DNA reads TGTGCCTGGCGACTGAGCTATGGCTACACCTTC. Amino acid sequence: CAWRLSYGYTF.

The rearrangement links TRBV7-3 to TRBJ2-2; D unclear. The ends were cut back, 4 bases at V and 1 base at J, with 4 bases in the middle. The CDR3 runs 13 residues. Germline V CDR1 and CDR2: SGHTA, FQGTGA. As DNA, the CDR3 is TGTGCCAGCAGCTCCCGGAACACCGGGGAGCTGTTTTTT. Its protein is CASSSRNTGELFF.

The V gene is TRBV7-9, the J gene TRBJ1-2; D call uncertain. The germline V and J ends were trimmed by 6 bases and 4 bases, with 12 bases remaining between them. CDR1 is SEHNR and CDR2 is FQNEAQ in the germline V gene (reference sequence). The CDR3 spans 13 residues. The CDR3 DNA reads TGTGCCAGCAGTTTATCAGGACGCTATGGCTACACCTTC. It encodes CASSLSGRYGYTF.

This clone was detected only once. The CDR3 region is CASSLGTERLGELFF. The CDR3 region has the DNA TGTGCCAGCAGTTTAGGGACAGAAAGACTCGGGGAGCTGTTTTTT. This chain uses TRBV28 with TRBJ2-2; the match to TRBD1 covers 7 bases. This CDR3 is built from 15 residues. CDR1 MDHEN and CDR2 SYDVKM come from the germline V gene. Trimming cost V 2 bases and J 7 bases; bases outside gene matches: 7.

V is TRBV6-4 and J is TRBJ2-3; possible D gene TRBD2, 5 bases. The V gene's germline CDR1 is MRHNA and CDR2 SNTAGT. V was clipped by 5 bases and J by 4 bases, with 16 bases between them. This CDR3 region has 15 residues. The CDR3, as DNA: TGTGCCAGCAGTTCGGTGGCCGGGGTAGCAGATACGCAGTATTTT. It is translated as CASSSVAGVADTQYF.

The CDR3 spells CASSPGTVQETQYF. Written as DNA, the CDR3 is TGCGCCAGCAGCCCCGGGACGGTGCAAGAGACCCAGTACTTC. V usage is TRBV5-1 and J usage is TRBJ2-5, with D perhaps TRBD1 or TRBD2 (5 bases each). The CDR3 contains 14 residues. Per germline, CDR1 SGHRS and CDR2 YFSETQ. Trimming took off 4 bases at V and 2 bases at J, with 12 bases between the two ends. The variable domain in full, with the rest retrieved from reference TRBV5-1 and TRBJ2-5, is KAGVTQTPRYLIKTRGQQVTLSCSPISGHRSVSWYQQTPGQGLQFLFEYFSETQRNKGNFPGRFSGRQFSNSRSEMNVSTLELGDSALYLCASSPGTVQETQYFGPGTRLLVL.

Comment on this clone: One junction end does not reproduce the germline sequence, and a read error may be involved. The genes are TRBV7-7 and TRBJ1-1; D gene uncertain. Per the germline V gene, CDR1 is SSHAT and CDR2 is FNYEAQ (reference sequence). CDR3 length equals 13 residues. CDR3: CASSRQTNTEAFF. The CDR3 DNA reads as TGTGCTAGCAGTCGACAAACCAACACTGAAGCTTTCTTT.

The chain combines TRBV7-2 with TRBJ1-1, with 8 bases that match TRBD1. V shed 5 bases, J shed 0 bases, and the junction held 2 bases outside the gene matches. The germline gives CDR1 SGHTA, CDR2 FQGNSA. This CDR3 contains 14 residues. The CDR3 loop is CASSTGGMNTEAFF. The CDR3 DNA reads TGTGCCAGCAGCACAGGGGGGATGAACACTGAAGCTTTCTTT. The whole variable domain, filled in from reference TRBV7-2 and TRBJ1-1, reads GAGVSQSPSNKVTEKGKDVELRCDPISGHTALYWYRQSLGQGLEFLIYFQGNSAPDKSGLPSDRFSAERTGGSVSTLTIQRTQQEDSAVYLCASSTGGMNTEAFFGQGTRLTVV.

This clone was observed a single time. This chain connects TRBV27 to TRBJ1-1; D is undetermined. The CDR3 has 15 amino acids. In germline, CDR1 is MNHEY, CDR2 SMNVEV (reference sequence). Trimming removed 4 bases from V and 0 bases from J, with 12 bases in between. CDR3 nucleotide sequence: TGTGCCAGCAGTTCAACAGACCCTTTGAACACTGAAGCTTTCTTT. Its protein product is CASSSTDPLNTEAFF.

About this clone itself: One end of the junction does not line up with germline, which may come from a read error. This chain links TRBV5-1 with TRBJ1-2; 12 bases agree with TRBD1. Germline V gene lookup returns CDR1 SGHRS and CDR2 YFSETQ. The CDR3 runs 12 residues. The CDR3 bases are TGCGCCAGCAGCATGGGACAGGGGGCCTCACTCTTC. It translates to CASSMGQGASLF.

The chain employs TRBV4-3 and TRBJ1-1; the D gene is possibly TRBD1 (5 bases). Germline-derived CDR1 and CDR2 are LGHNA and YSLEER. V was clipped by 0 bases and J by 7 bases, with 12 bases between them. This CDR3 has 14 amino acids. CDR3 in DNA: TGCGCCAGCAGCCAAGATGTGGGGGACCGTGAAGCTTTCTTT. Protein product: CASSQDVGDREAFF.

The V gene is TRBV29-1, the J gene TRBJ1-2, with 8 bases fitting TRBD1. Trimming at V came to 6 bases and at J to 3 bases, leaving 15 bases not matched to a gene. Germline V CDR1 and CDR2: SQVTM, ANQGSEA. This CDR3 is built from 16 residues. CDR3 amino acids: CSVDRTGSGGDYGYTF. The CDR3 DNA reads as TGCAGCGTGGACCGGACAGGGTCTGGCGGGGACTATGGCTACACCTTC.

This chain links TRBV27 with TRBJ2-3, with TRBD2 matching over 12 bases. The CDR3 sequence is 18 residues long. Trimming cost V 6 bases and J 0 bases; bases outside gene matches: 10. Germline CDR1 and CDR2: MNHEY and SMNVEV (reference sequence). The CDR3 sequence is CASRRRTSGRPSTDTQYF. CDR3 bases: TGTGCCAGCAGGAGGAGAACTAGCGGGAGGCCGAGCACAGATACGCAGTATTTT.

The CDR3 region is CASSLASAPYEQYF. The CDR3 nucleotides are TGTGCCAGCAGTTTAGCTAGCGCTCCCTACGAGCAGTACTTC. The rearrangement uses TRBV6-2 or TRBV6-3 and TRBJ2-7; the D gene is possibly TRBD2 (6 bases). The CDR3 runs 14 residues. Trimming cost V 4 bases and J 2 bases, with 12 bases left between them. Germline lookup yields CDR1 MNHEY and CDR2 SVGEGT.

V is TRBV28 and J is TRBJ1-1; tentatively, D is TRBD1 (6 bases). V was cut by 6 bases and J by 1 base, with 18 bases left in between. The CDR3 has 16 residues. The germline gives CDR1 MDHEN, CDR2 SYDVKM. The CDR3 here is CASSSPQTGKNTEAFF. CDR3 coding DNA: TGTGCCAGCAGCTCCCCCCAGACAGGAAAGAACACTGAAGCTTTCTTT.

The gene calls are TRBV29-1 and TRBJ2-7; 11 nucleotides line up with TRBD2. The CDR3 is 21 residues long. Germline V gene sequence: CDR1 SQVTM, CDR2 ANQGSEA. The CDR3 DNA reads as TGCAACCACCCAAAGCGGCTAGCGGGAGGAAAGTACATCAGAACAGCCTACGAGCAGTACTTC. Translating it yields CNHPKRLAGGKYIRTAYEQYF.

The chain has TRBV6-5 and TRBJ2-5; D is unclear. This CDR3 comprises 14 residues. CDR1 is MNHEY and CDR2 is SVGAGI in the germline V gene. V was trimmed by 2 bases and J by 5 bases, leaving 12 bases between them. The CDR3 sequence is CASSYPQGWETQYF. The CDR3 DNA reads as TGTGCCAGCAGTTACCCCCAAGGGTGGGAGACCCAGTACTTC.

The chain has TRBV11-3 and TRBJ2-2; D might be TRBD1 (6 bases). The CDR3 has 17 residues. Germline CDR1 SGHNT, CDR2 YENEEA. V was clipped by 1 base and J by 3 bases, with 15 bases between them. The CDR3 nucleotides are TGTGCCAGCAGCTTAGTGGGGGCGCGAGGGTACACCGGGGAGCTGTTTTTT. It translates to CASSLVGARGYTGELFF.

Of note for this clone: The junction departs from the called germline gene at one end, perhaps through a read error. CDR3 protein: CASTLLPNNSPLHF. The CDR3 DNA reads as TGTGCCAGCACTTTACTACCTAATAATTCACCCCTCCACTTT. J is TRBJ1-6 and V is TRBV28, with D unresolved. The CDR3 sequence is 14 residues long. CDR1 and CDR2 (germline): MDHEN, SYDVKM.

The chain has TRBV6-2 or TRBV6-3 and TRBJ1-2; D is unclear. This CDR3 has 17 amino acids. V was pared by 0 bases and J by 0 bases, with 14 bases between. Germline CDR1 reads MNHEY; CDR2 reads SVGEGT. The CDR3 DNA sequence: TGTGCCAGCAGTTACTCGATATTCCAGATCGCTAACTATGGCTACACCTTC. As protein: CASSYSIFQIANYGYTF.

The chain recombines TRBV18 with TRBJ1-2; TRBD1 is a possible D gene (5 bases). The CDR3 is made up of 13 amino acids. Germline V lookup: CDR1 KGHSH, CDR2 LQKENI. V lost 2 bases to trimming and J lost 4 bases, with 8 bases between them. CDR3 nucleotide sequence: TGTGCCAGCTCACCAGGCGGGGGCTATGGCTACACCTTC. Encoded protein: CASSPGGGYGYTF.

The chain recombines TRBV27 with TRBJ2-1, with 13 bases aligning to TRBD2. This CDR3 comprises 15 residues. In germline, CDR1 is MNHEY, CDR2 SMNVEV (reference sequence). V was clipped by 5 bases and J by 9 bases; unmatched bases: 7. In DNA, the CDR3 is TGTGCCAGCAGTCCACTAGCGGGGGGGCCTGGTGAGCAGTTCTTC. It codes for CASSPLAGGPGEQFF.